Listed below are T cell receptor beta chains from one sample, sequenced in a study of CD8 T cells in Susac syndrome. TCRdb fed the immunoSEQ multiplex PCR reads into MiXCR, producing one record per CDR3 protein. Here the sample spans roughly 180,000 distinct CDR3 sequences, about 95% being singletons. Sequenced input: CD4+ T cells from PBMCs. The origin of the receptors is a human donor in good health. Each CDR3 is given with its conserved first and last residue. Fields, in order: D gene, V gene, clone size, J gene, CDR3 protein, CDR3 DNA. A D gene is named only where the DNA matches it firmly. Clone size, where shown, is once, few, many, or a class for clones that have expanded.

TRBD2	TRBV7-9	NA	TRBJ2-5	CASSLSPAGRVVKTQYF	TGTGCCAGCAGCTTATCGCCAGCGGGACGGGTCGTGAAGACCCAGTACTTC
NA	TRBV12-3/TRBV12-4	NA	TRBJ2-7	CASRTDTLSSYEQYF	TGTGCCAGCAGGACGGACACCTTAAGCTCCTACGAGCAGTACTTC
TRBD1	TRBV20-1	NA	TRBJ2-7	CSALILDRAHYEQYF	TGCAGTGCACTTATCCTTGACAGGGCGCACTACGAGCAGTACTTC
TRBD1	TRBV15	NA	TRBJ2-7	CAPRQGYEQYF	TGTGCCCCGCGACAGGGTTACGAGCAGTACTTC
NA	TRBV30	NA	TRBJ1-1	CAWSTGDTEAFF	TGTGCCTGGTCGACAGGAGACACTGAAGCTTTCTTT
TRBD1	TRBV29-1	NA	TRBJ2-1	CRLGTVHEQFF	TGCAGGCTCGGGACAGTCCATGAGCAGTTCTTC
TRBD1	TRBV30	NA	TRBJ1-2	CAWSEPTGNMGYGYTF	TGTGCCTGGAGTGAGCCGACAGGGAATATGGGGTATGGCTACACCTTC
NA	TRBV27	NA	TRBJ1-2	CASSFRRRDYGYTF	TGTGCCAGCAGTTTTAGAAGGAGGGACTATGGCTACACCTTC
NA	TRBV30	NA	TRBJ1-4	CAATGGANEKLFF	TGTGCCGCCACCGGGGGGGCTAATGAAAAACTGTTTTTT
NA	TRBV30	NA	TRBJ2-5	CAWTRAPQGKTQYF	TGTGCCTGGACCCGGGCCCCACAAGGAAAGACCCAGTACTTC
TRBD2	TRBV11-2	NA	TRBJ2-1	CASSSLRGRGYNEQFF	TGTGCCAGCAGCTCCTTGAGAGGGAGGGGTTACAATGAGCAGTTCTTC
NA	TRBV6-2/TRBV6-3	NA	TRBJ2-1	CASSYLSSLVQFF	TGTGCCAGCAGTTACCTTAGCAGTCTCGTGCAGTTCTTC
NA	TRBV14	NA	TRBJ2-1	CASSQFREQFF	TGTGCCAGCAGCCAATTCCGTGAGCAGTTCTTC
TRBD1	TRBV28	NA	TRBJ1-2	CASSRTGTGRGYTF	TGTGCCAGCAGTCGGACCGGGACAGGGCGAGGCTACACCTTC
TRBD2	TRBV5-1	NA	TRBJ2-3	CASSSSGRGTDTQYF	TGCGCCAGCAGCTCGAGCGGGAGAGGTACAGATACGCAGTATTTT
NA	TRBV28	NA	TRBJ1-2	CATTGLNGYTF	TGTGCCACTACAGGGTTAAATGGCTACACCTTC
TRBD1	TRBV20-1	NA	TRBJ2-4	CSAVDRVYRNIQYF	TGCAGTGCTGTTGACAGGGTGTACAGAAACATTCAGTACTTC
TRBD2	TRBV30	NA	TRBJ2-5	CAWDRQRGQETQYF	TGTGCCTGGGACCGCCAGCGGGGGCAAGAGACCCAGTACTTC
NA	TRBV20-1	NA	TRBJ1-1	CSAGTVLNTEAFF	TGCAGTGCTGGGACGGTATTGAACACTGAAGCTTTCTTT
TRBD2	TRBV29-1	once	TRBJ2-1	CSGLAGLNEQFF	TGCAGCGGACTAGCGGGGCTTAATGAGCAGTTCTTC
NA	TRBV7-2	NA	TRBJ2-3	CASSWRYTDTQYF	TGTGCCAGCAGCTGGAGGTACACAGATACGCAGTATTTT
NA	TRBV12-3/TRBV12-4	NA	TRBJ2-5	CASSFGASSKETQYF	TGTGCCAGCAGTTTTGGGGCTAGCTCCAAAGAGACCCAGTACTTC
TRBD1	TRBV28	NA	TRBJ1-4	CASSFSGTGNEKLFF	TGTGCCAGCAGTTTCTCCGGGACAGGGAATGAAAAACTGTTTTTT
NA	TRBV28	NA	TRBJ1-2	CASGISYGYTF	TGTGCCAGCGGGATTAGCTATGGCTACACCTTC
TRBD1	TRBV3-1	NA	TRBJ1-1	CASSHPDRGAFF	TGTGCCAGCAGCCACCCGGACAGGGGAGCTTTCTTT
TRBD1	TRBV30	NA	TRBJ1-5	CAWTPDRNQPQHF	TGTGCCTGGACTCCGGACAGGAATCAGCCCCAGCATTTT
NA	TRBV2	NA	TRBJ2-7	CASREGQGMTEQYF	TGTGCCAGCAGGGAAGGGCAGGGTATGACCGAGCAGTACTTC
TRBD2	TRBV3-1	NA	TRBJ2-2	CASSQVAGVNTGELFF	TGTGCCAGCAGCCAAGTAGCGGGAGTAAACACCGGGGAGCTGTTTTTT
NA	TRBV20-1	NA	TRBJ2-1	CSARSAHEQFF	TGCAGTGCAAGGAGCGCCCATGAGCAGTTCTTC
NA	TRBV23-1	NA	TRBJ2-2	CASSHGAHTGELFF	TGCGCCAGCAGTCACGGAGCCCACACCGGGGAGCTGTTTTTT